The clone carrying this T cell receptor (beta chain) has a handful of counts. Its target is unknown. This record belongs to a study of cytomegalovirus exposure and HLA in healthy donors. The study, taken as a whole, reports: Presence/absence analyses treated sequencing depth as roughly uniform across donors. Later analysis associated a missense DCLRE1C variant with TCR beta V- and J-gene trimming.

Germline CDR1 reads KGHSH; CDR2 reads LQKENI. This CDR3 comprises 13 residues. V shed 3 bases and J shed 5 bases, with 10 bases lying between them. With 60 Vbeta and 13 Jbeta primers, the PCR was carried out. Profiling relied on immunoSEQ multiplex PCR, and the TCRdb table lists in-frame clones only, not all of them. The table includes some 200,000 clones, over 70% detected once. Source material: PBMCs. The origin of this receptor is a man aged 45 to 65 in good health and CMV-seronegative. The J gene is TRBJ1-1, the V gene TRBV18; possibly TRBD1 for D (6 bases). In nucleotides, the CDR3 is TGTGCCAGCTCACCCTTGAGGGGGACTGAAGCTTTCTTT. It yields the protein CASSPLRGTEAFF.